Presented here are 20 T cell receptor beta chains from one specimen sequenced in a study of breast tumors, draining lymph nodes, adjacent tissues. The lymph nodes were axillary draining lymph nodes from breast cancer patients. TCRdb processed the multiplex PCR reads anew with MiXCR; each CDR3 protein has one entry. The profile shows approximately 90,000 distinct CDR3 sequences, roughly 30% of them singletons. The sequenced material came from axillary lymph node tissue. The receptors derive from a female donor with breast cancer. Some clones in this sample may be carry-over from other donors' samples.

This clonotype appeared many times. This chain joins TRBV20-1 and TRBJ1-5; 7 bases map to TRBD1. CDR3 length: 12 residues. CDR1 DFQATT and CDR2 SNEGSKA come from the germline V gene (reference sequence). Losses at the gene ends were 5 bases for V and 10 bases for J; bases not matched to a gene: 8. The CDR3 loop is CSAFTGAHPQHF. Here the CDR3 DNA reads TGCAGTGCTTTTACAGGGGCCCATCCCCAGCATTTT.

This clonotype was recorded at least ten times. The J gene is TRBJ2-7, the V gene TRBV30; perhaps TRBD1 as D (5 bases). Germline CDR1 is GTSNPN and CDR2 is SVGIG (reference sequence). This CDR3 is built from 15 residues. V lost 0 bases and J 1 base, leaving 13 bases between the germline ends. In nucleotides, the CDR3 is TGTGCCTGGAGTGTAAGTGACAGTGGATCCTACGAGCAGTACTTC. Its translation is CAWSVSDSGSYEQYF.

V gene TRBV27 combines with J gene TRBJ2-4; the D gene is possibly TRBD2 (5 bases). The CDR3 consists of 15 residues. Trimming removed 3 bases at V and 4 bases at J, with 13 bases between. In germline, CDR1 is MNHEY, CDR2 SMNVEV (reference sequence). CDR3 protein: CASSFDWERKNIQYF. CDR3 in DNA: TGTGCCAGCAGTTTTGATTGGGAGCGGAAAAACATTCAGTACTTC.

This clonotype has a count of ten or more. The J gene is TRBJ2-3, the V gene TRBV16; no clear D. Germline V CDR1 and CDR2: KGHSY, FQNENV. The length of the CDR3 is 13 residues. The V end was cut by 2 bases, the J end by 0 bases, with 3 bases between. CDR3 protein: CASSQQSTDTQYF. Written as DNA, the CDR3 is TGTGCCAGCAGCCAACAGAGCACAGATACGCAGTATTTT.

The sample holds one count of this clonotype. Relative to the germline gene, one junction end is altered; a read error may explain this. The chain employs TRBV9 and TRBJ2-7; no firm D call. The CDR3 totals 19 residues. Germline CDR1 is SGDLS and CDR2 is YYNGEE. As DNA, the CDR3 is TGCGCCAGCAGCCCTTCAGCAACTGGCGCTTCGCCCTCCCGGTACGAGCAGTACTTC. Its translation: CASSPSATGASPSRYEQYF.

In its sample, this clonotype was seen many times. This rearrangement joins TRBV6-6 to TRBJ2-7; TRBD2 is a possible D gene (5 bases). Per germline, CDR1 MNHNY and CDR2 SVGAGI (reference sequence). The V end was cut by 6 bases, the J end by 4 bases, with 19 bases between. The CDR3 extends over 15 amino acids. CDR3 nucleotide sequence: TGTGCCAGCAGGGCGGGCGTACAAGGCAGTTACGAGCAGTACTTC. Amino acids: CASRAGVQGSYEQYF.

Concerning this clonotype: This sequence may be a read error, since a much larger clone differs from it by one base. The chain recombines TRBV3-1 with TRBJ1-5; D gene uncertain. The assigned J gene may be wrong: the sequence end matches TRBJ2-3 better. Per the germline V gene, CDR1 is LGHDT and CDR2 is YNNKEL (reference sequence). There are 12 residues in the CDR3. The CDR3 region is CASSQDNQPQYF. The DNA for the CDR3 is TGTGCCAGCAGCCAAGATAATCAGCCCCAGTATTTT.

The chain joins TRBV30 to TRBJ2-1; D unresolved. Germline assignment: CDR1 GTSNPN and CDR2 SVGIG (reference sequence). The ends were cut back, 4 bases at V and 0 bases at J, with 13 bases in the middle. There are 15 residues in the CDR3. The CDR3 spells CAWKGGPRSYNEQFF. In DNA, the CDR3 is TGTGCCTGGAAGGGTGGACCCCGCTCCTACAATGAGCAGTTCTTC. The full variable domain, completed using reference TRBV30 and TRBJ2-1, is SQTIHQWPATLVQPVGSPLSLECTVEGTSNPNLYWYRQAAGRGLQLLFYSVGIGQISSEVPQNLSASRPQDRQFILSSKKLLLSDSGFYLCAWKGGPRSYNEQFFGPGTRLTVL.

This clonotype was detected many times. The chain employs TRBV13 and TRBJ2-5; maybe TRBD2 (5 bases). In germline, CDR1 is PRHDT, CDR2 FYEKMQ (reference sequence). Trimming cost V 2 bases and J 1 base, with 17 bases left between them. The CDR3 contains 17 residues. As DNA, the CDR3 is TGTGCCAGCAGCTTAAGGCGGTCGGGGATGGGCCAAGAGACCCAGTACTTC. Encoded protein: CASSLRRSGMGQETQYF.

The chain links TRBV6-1 to TRBJ1-2; D is possibly TRBD1 (6 bases). The CDR3 sequence is 14 residues long. V lost 6 bases to trimming and J lost 4 bases, with 15 bases between them. Germline V lookup: CDR1 MNHNS, CDR2 SASEGT. This chain's CDR3 is CASRHTGTPYGYTF. Written as DNA, the CDR3 is TGTGCCAGCAGGCACACAGGGACCCCCTATGGCTACACCTTC.

On this clonotype itself: In this CDR3 the conserved last residue, phenylalanine or tryptophan, is missing, so a read error is likely. The chain is built from TRBV7-9 and TRBJ2-5; D possibly corresponds to TRBD2 (6 bases). The CDR3 is 14 residues long. Trimming pared 3 bases from V and 4 bases from J, leaving 12 bases between. Germline V gene sequence: CDR1 SEHNR, CDR2 FQNEAQ (reference sequence). The CDR3 loop reads CASSLQGAGETQYL. CDR3 nucleotides: TGTGCCAGCAGCTTGCAGGGAGCGGGAGAGACCCAGTACCTC.

Ten or more counts support this clonotype. The gene calls are TRBV20-1 and TRBJ2-3; D is unresolved. The CDR3 has 13 residues. Germline loops: CDR1 DFQATT, CDR2 SNEGSKA (reference sequence). V lost 3 bases to trimming and J lost 0 bases, with 7 bases between them. DNA for the CDR3: TGCAGTGCTAGTTCCGGGAGCACAGATACGCAGTATTTT. Translation: CSASSGSTDTQYF.

This clonotype was picked up a small number of times. The CDR3 nucleotides read TGCAGTGCTAGGGACCCAGGGCTAGCGGGAGGGTGGCAAGAGACCCAGTACTTC. It yields the protein CSARDPGLAGGWQETQYF. The V gene is TRBV20-1, the J gene TRBJ2-5; 12 bases map to TRBD2. This CDR3 has 18 residues. Germline V gives CDR1 DFQATT, CDR2 SNEGSKA (reference sequence). V shed 3 bases and J 2 bases; nucleotides not matched to a gene: 13.

V is TRBV7-9 and J is TRBJ2-5; D is perhaps TRBD2 (6 bases). Trimming shortened V by 1 base and J by 7 bases, and 16 bases separated the two germline ends. Germline CDR1 reads SEHNR; CDR2 reads FQNEAQ (reference sequence). This CDR3 region has 15 residues. Here the CDR3 reads CASSLDSGVGGTQYF. The CDR3 DNA reads as TGTGCCAGCAGCTTAGATTCGGGGGTGGGAGGGACCCAGTACTTC.

V usage is TRBV11-2 and J usage is TRBJ2-7; the D gene is possibly TRBD2 (5 bases). Between the trimmed V and J ends, which lost 4 bases and 5 bases, there was a span of 18 bases. Germline CDR1 and CDR2: SGHAT and FQNNGV. The CDR3 length is 15 residues. The CDR3 DNA follows: TGTGCCAGCAGCTGGGGTGCTGGTGCGGAGGACGAGCAGTACTTC. Translated: CASSWGAGAEDEQYF.

Only a few counts were recorded for this clonotype. This may arise from a read error, as a much more abundant clone is one base away. No conserved phenylalanine or tryptophan is present at the end of the CDR3, so a read error is the likely explanation. The V gene is TRBV7-9, the J gene TRBJ2-5; tentative D call: TRBD2 (6 bases). Trimming stripped 7 bases from V and 4 bases from J, with 16 bases between. CDR1 is SEHNR and CDR2 is FQNEAQ in the germline V gene (reference sequence). The CDR3 consists of 14 residues. The CDR3 nucleotides are TGTGCCAGCACCTTGCGGGGAACCACAGAGACCCAGTACCTC. Its protein is CASTLRGTTETQYL.

Ten or more counts support this clonotype. V gene TRBV12-3 or TRBV12-4 combines with J gene TRBJ2-7; 7 bases are shared with TRBD1. V was pared by 9 bases and J by 0 bases, with 11 bases of the junction left unmatched. CDR3 length: 15 residues. This chain's CDR3 is CARISRGPVSYEQYF. DNA for the CDR3: TGTGCCAGGATCTCGAGGGGGCCCGTCTCCTACGAGCAGTACTTC.

The chain is built from TRBV12-3 or TRBV12-4 and TRBJ2-3, with a weak D call TRBD1 (6 bases). V lost 3 bases and J 2 bases, leaving 9 bases between the germline ends. The CDR3 has 14 amino acids. For the CDR3, the DNA is TGTGCCAGCAGTTTCGAGGGGGTCACAGATACGCAGTATTTT. Amino acid sequence: CASSFEGVTDTQYF.

On this clonotype: A much larger clone is a single base away; this may be a read error. V gene TRBV6-1 combines with J gene TRBJ2-3; D is perhaps TRBD1 (6 bases). The germline V gene encodes CDR1 MNHNS and CDR2 SASEGT. The length of the CDR3 is 17 residues. In DNA form, the CDR3 reads TGTGCCAGCAGTGGCTCGGGACACATAAAAAGCACAGGTACGCAGTATTTT. Amino acid sequence: CASSGSGHIKSTGTQYF.

This clonotype occurred many times. The chain combines TRBV5-1 with TRBJ2-7; D might be TRBD2 (6 bases). The CDR3 sequence is 11 residues long. Germline CDR1 SGHRS, CDR2 YFSETQ. Deletions cut 8 bases from V and 5 bases from J, with 11 bases between. CDR3 DNA sequence: TGCGCCAGGGGGGGTCCCAACGAGCAGTACTTC. Translated: CARGGPNEQYF.